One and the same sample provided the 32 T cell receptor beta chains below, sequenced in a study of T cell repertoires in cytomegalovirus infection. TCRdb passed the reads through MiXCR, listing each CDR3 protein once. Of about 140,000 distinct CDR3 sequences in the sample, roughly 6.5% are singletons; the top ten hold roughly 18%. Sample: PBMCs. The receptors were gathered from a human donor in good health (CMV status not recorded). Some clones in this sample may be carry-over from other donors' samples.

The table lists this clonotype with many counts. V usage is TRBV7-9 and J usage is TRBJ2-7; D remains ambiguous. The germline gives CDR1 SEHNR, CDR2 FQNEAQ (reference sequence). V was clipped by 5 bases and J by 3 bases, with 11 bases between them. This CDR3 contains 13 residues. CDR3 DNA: TGTGCCAGCAGCGTGGGTCAGTACTACGAGCAGTACTTC. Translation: CASSVGQYYEQYF.

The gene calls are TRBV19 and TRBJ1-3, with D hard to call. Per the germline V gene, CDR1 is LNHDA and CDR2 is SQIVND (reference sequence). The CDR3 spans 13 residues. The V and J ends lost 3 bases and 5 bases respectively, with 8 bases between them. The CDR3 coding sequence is TGTGCCAGTAGTATTCAGGATCGAAACACCATATATTTT. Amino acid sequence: CASSIQDRNTIYF.

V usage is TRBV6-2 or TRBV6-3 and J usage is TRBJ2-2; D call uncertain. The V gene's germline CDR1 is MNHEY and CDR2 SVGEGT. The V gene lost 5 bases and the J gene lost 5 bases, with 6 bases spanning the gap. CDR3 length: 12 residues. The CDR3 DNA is TGTGCCAGCAGTACGGTTACCGGGGAGCTGTTTTTT. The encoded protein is CASSTVTGELFF.

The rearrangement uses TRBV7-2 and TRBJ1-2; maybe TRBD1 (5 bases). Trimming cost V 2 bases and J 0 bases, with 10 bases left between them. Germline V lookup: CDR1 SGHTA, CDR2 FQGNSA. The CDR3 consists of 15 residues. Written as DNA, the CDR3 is TGTGCCAGCAGCTTAACAGGCCCTACTAACTATGGCTACACCTTC. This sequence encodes CASSLTGPTNYGYTF.

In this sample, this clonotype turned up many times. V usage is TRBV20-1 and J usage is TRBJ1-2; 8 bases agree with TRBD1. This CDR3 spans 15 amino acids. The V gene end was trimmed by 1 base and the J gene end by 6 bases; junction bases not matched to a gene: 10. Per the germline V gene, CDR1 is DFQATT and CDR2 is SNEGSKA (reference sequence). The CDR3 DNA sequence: TGCAGTGCTAGAGTGAGGACAGGGATTTTAGATGGCTACACCTTC. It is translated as CSARVRTGILDGYTF.

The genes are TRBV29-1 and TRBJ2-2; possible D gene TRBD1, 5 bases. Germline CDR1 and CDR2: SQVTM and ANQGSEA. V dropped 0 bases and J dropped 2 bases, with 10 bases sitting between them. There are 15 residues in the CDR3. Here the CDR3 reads CSVEDLQGNTGELFF. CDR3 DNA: TGCAGCGTTGAAGATCTGCAGGGAAACACCGGGGAGCTGTTTTTT.

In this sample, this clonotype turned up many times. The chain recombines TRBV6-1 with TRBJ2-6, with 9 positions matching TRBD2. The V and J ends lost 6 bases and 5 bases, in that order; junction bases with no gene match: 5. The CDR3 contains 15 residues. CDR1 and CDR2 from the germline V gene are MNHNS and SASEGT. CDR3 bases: TGTGCCAGCAGAGCGGGGGGTCAGAGGGCCAACGTCCTGACTTTC. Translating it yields CASRAGGQRANVLTF.

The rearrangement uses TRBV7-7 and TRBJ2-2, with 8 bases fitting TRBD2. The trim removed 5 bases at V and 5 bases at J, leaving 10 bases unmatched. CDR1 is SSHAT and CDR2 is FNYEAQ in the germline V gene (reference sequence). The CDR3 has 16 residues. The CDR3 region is CASSSQAGVRTGELFF. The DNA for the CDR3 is TGTGCCAGCAGCAGTCAAGCGGGGGTGAGGACCGGGGAGCTGTTTTTT.

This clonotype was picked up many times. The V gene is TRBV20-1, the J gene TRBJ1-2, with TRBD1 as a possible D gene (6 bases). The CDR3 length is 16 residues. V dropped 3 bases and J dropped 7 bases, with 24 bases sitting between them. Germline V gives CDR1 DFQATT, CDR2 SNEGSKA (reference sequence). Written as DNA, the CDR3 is TGCAGTGCTAGTTTTCCGGGACAAAGAGCGTCGGGTGGCTACACCTTC. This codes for CSASFPGQRASGGYTF.

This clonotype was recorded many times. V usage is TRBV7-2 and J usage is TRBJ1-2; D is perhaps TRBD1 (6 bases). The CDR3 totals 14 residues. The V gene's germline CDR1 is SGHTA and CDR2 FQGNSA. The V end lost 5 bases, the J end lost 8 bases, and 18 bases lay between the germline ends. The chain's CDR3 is CASSALSRGGGYTF. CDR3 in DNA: TGTGCCAGCAGCGCACTTTCCAGGGGCGGGGGCTACACCTTC.

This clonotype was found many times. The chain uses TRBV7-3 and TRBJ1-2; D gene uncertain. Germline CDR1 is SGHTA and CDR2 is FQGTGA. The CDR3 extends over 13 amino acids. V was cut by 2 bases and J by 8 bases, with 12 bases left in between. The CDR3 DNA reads TGTGCCAGCAGCTTATCGGACTGGGGAGGCTACACCTTC. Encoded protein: CASSLSDWGGYTF.

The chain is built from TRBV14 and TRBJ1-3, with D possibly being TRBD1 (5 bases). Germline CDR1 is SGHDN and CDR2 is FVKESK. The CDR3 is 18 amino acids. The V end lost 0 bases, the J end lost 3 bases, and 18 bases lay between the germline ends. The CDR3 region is CASSQDLPRVGGGNTIYF. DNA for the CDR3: TGTGCCAGCAGCCAAGATCTCCCCAGGGTCGGAGGTGGAAACACCATATATTTT.

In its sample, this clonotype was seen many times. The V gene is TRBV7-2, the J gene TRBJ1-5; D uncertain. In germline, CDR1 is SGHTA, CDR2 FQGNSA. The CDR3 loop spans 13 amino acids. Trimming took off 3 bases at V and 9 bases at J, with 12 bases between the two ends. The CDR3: CASSFGPDLPQHF. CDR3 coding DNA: TGTGCCAGCAGCTTCGGACCGGACCTGCCCCAGCATTTT.

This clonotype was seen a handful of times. CDR3 loop: CASRPPGTGHYNEQFF. DNA of the CDR3: TGTGCCAGCAGACCGCCAGGGACAGGGCATTACAATGAGCAGTTCTTC. The chain uses TRBV11-2 and TRBJ2-1; 9 bases line up with TRBD1. The CDR3 loop spans 16 amino acids. Trimming cost V 6 bases and J 4 bases; bases outside gene matches: 10. From germline, CDR1 is SGHAT and CDR2 FQNNGV.

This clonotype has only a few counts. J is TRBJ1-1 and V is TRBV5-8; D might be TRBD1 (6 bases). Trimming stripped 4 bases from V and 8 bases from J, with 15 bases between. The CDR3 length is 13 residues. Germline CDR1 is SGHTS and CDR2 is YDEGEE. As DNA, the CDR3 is TGTGCCAGCAGCCGCTACAGGGTAGCCGAAGCTTTCTTT. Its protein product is CASSRYRVAEAFF.

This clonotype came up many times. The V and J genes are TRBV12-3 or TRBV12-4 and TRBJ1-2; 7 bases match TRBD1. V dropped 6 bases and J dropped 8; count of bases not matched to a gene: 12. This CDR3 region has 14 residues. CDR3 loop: CASSPPEGARGYTF. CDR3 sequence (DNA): TGTGCCAGCAGCCCTCCCGAGGGGGCGAGAGGCTACACCTTC.

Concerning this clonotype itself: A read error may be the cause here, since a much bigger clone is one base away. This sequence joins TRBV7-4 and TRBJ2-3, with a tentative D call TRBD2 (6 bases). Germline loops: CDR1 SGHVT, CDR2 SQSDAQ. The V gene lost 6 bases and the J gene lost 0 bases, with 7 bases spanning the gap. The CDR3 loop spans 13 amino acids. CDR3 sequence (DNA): TGTGCCAGCAGGGGGACTAGCACAGATACGCAGTATTTT. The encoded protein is CASRGTSTDTQYF.

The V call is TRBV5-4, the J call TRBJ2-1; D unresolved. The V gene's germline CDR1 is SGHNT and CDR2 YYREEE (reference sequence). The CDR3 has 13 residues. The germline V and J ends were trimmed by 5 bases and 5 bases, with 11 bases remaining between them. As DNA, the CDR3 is TGTGCCAGCAGTACCGGGCTCCACAATGAGCAGTTCTTC. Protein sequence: CASSTGLHNEQFF.

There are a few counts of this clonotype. CDR3 loop: CASGGQGLETQYF. CDR3 sequence (DNA): TGCGCCAGCGGCGGACAGGGATTAGAGACCCAGTACTTC. The chain joins TRBV5-1 to TRBJ2-5; 8 nucleotides line up with TRBD1. The germline V gene encodes CDR1 SGHRS and CDR2 YFSETQ. The CDR3 runs 13 residues. V was pared by 7 bases and J by 4 bases, with 6 bases of the junction left unmatched. The variable domain in full, completed from reference TRBV5-1 and TRBJ2-5, reads KAGVTQTPRYLIKTRGQQVTLSCSPISGHRSVSWYQQTPGQGLQFLFEYFSETQRNKGNFPGRFSGRQFSNSRSEMNVSTLELGDSALYLCASGGQGLETQYFGPGTRLLVL.

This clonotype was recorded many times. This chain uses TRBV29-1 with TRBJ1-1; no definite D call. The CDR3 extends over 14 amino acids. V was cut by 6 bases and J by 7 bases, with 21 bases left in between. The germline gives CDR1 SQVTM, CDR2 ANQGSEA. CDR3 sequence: CSVNLDGTRLEAFF. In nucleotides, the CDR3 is TGCAGCGTCAACCTCGACGGAACCCGCCTTGAAGCTTTCTTT.

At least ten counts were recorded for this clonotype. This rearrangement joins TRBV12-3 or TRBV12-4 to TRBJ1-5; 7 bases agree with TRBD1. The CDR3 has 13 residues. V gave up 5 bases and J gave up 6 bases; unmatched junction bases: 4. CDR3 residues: CASSLQGGQPQHF. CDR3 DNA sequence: TGTGCCAGCAGTCTTCAGGGGGGTCAGCCCCAGCATTTT.

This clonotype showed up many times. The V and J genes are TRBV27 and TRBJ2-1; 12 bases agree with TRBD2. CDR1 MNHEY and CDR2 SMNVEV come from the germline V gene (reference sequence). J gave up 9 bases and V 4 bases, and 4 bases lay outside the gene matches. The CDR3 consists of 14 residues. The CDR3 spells CASSYLAGGPEQFF. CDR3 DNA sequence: TGTGCCAGCAGTTATCTAGCGGGGGGGCCTGAGCAGTTCTTC.

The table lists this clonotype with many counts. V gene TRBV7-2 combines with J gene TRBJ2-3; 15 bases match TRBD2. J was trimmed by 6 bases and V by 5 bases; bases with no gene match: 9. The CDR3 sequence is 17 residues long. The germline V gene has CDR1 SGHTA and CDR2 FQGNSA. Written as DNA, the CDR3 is TGTGCCAGCAGCCTCGGACTAGCGGGGGGGAGTGGGGATACGCAGTATTTT. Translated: CASSLGLAGGSGDTQYF. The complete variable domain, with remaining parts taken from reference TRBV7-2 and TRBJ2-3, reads GAGVSQSPSNKVTEKGKDVELRCDPISGHTALYWYRQSLGQGLEFLIYFQGNSAPDKSGLPSDRFSAERTGGSVSTLTIQRTQQEDSAVYLCASSLGLAGGSGDTQYFGPGTRLTVL.

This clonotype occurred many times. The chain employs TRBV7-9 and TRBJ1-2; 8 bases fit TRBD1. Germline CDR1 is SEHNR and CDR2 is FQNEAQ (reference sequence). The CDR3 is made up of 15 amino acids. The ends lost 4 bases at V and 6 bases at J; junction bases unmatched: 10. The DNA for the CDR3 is TGTGCCAGCAGCTCCCAATGGCAGGGGGCTAATGGCTACACCTTC. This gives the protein CASSSQWQGANGYTF.

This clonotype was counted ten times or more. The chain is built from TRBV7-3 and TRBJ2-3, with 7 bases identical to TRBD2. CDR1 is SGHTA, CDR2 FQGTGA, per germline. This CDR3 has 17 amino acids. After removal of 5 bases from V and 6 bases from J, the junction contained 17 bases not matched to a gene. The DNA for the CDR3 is TGTGCCAGCAGCCCCGCGTTTTCAAGCGGGGATTCGGATACGCAGTATTTT. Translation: CASSPAFSSGDSDTQYF.

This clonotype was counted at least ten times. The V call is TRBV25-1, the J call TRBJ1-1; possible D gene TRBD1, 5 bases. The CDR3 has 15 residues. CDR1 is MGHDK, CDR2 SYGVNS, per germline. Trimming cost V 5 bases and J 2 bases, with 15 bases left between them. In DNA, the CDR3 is TGTGCCAGCAGTAGAACAGGCGGCTCTAACACTGAAGCTTTCTTT. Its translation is CASSRTGGSNTEAFF.

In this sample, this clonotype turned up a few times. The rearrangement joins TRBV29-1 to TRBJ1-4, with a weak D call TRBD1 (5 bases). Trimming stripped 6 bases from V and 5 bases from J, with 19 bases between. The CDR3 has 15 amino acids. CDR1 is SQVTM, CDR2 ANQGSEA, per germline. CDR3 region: CSVKVGASWNEKLFF. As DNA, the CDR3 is TGCAGCGTAAAGGTCGGGGCCAGCTGGAATGAAAAACTGTTTTTT.

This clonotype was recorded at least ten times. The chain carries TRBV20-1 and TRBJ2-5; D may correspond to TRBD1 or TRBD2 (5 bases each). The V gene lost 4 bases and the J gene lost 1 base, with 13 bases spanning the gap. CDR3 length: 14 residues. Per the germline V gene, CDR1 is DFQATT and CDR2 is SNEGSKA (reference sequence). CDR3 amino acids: CSAKKTGTQETQYF. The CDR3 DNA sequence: TGCAGTGCTAAAAAGACGGGGACCCAAGAGACCCAGTACTTC.

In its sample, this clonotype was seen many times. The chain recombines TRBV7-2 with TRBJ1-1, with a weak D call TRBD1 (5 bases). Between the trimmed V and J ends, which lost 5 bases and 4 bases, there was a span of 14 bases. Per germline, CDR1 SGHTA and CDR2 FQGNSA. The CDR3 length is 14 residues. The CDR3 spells CASSPAGGGTEAFF. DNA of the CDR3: TGTGCCAGCAGCCCCGCGGGGGGGGGCACTGAAGCTTTCTTT.

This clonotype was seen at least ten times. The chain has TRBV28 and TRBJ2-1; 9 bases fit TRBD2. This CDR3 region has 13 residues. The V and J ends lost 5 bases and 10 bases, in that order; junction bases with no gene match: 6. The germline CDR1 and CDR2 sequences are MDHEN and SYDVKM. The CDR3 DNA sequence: TGTGCCAGCAGTCCTAGCGGGGCGGACGAGCAGTTCTTC. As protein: CASSPSGADEQFF.

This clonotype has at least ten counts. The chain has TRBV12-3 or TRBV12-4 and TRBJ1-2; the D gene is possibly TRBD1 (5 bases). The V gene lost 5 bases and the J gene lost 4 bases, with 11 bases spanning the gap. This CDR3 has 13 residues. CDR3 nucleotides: TGTGCCAGCAGTCCATACGACAGCTATGGCTACACCTTC. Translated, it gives CASSPYDSYGYTF.

The CDR3 DNA reads TGTGCCAGCACCCGGTCTGACATTCAGTACTTC. As protein: CASTRSDIQYF. The J gene is TRBJ2-4, the V gene TRBV25-1; no clear D. V was shortened by 7 bases and J by 8 bases, with 9 bases between the two germline ends. This CDR3 region has 11 residues. Germline V gene lookup returns CDR1 MGHDK and CDR2 SYGVNS.